This T cell receptor (beta chain) comes out of a study of T cells in narcolepsy. Study-wide background: Healthy controls were enrolled alongside patients with narcolepsy type 1 or type 2. Study-wide findings and caveats: Blood of same and different patients, but not healthy controls, reportedly held recurring autoreactive clonotypes.

Measured with immunoSEQ multiplex PCR; TCRdb has only the in-frame clones, and not every one. The table shows roughly 30,000 clones, with approximately 79% occurring only once. A remark on this clone: Its target is unknown.

The V gene lost 3 bases and the J gene lost 9 bases, with 11 bases spanning the gap. The CDR3 length is 12 residues. CDR1 SGHAT and CDR2 FQNNGV come from the germline V gene. The chain links TRBV11-2 to TRBJ1-1; D possibly corresponds to TRBD1 (6 bases). Specimen: memory (CD45RA-) CD4+ T cells from blood. The TCR comes from a human donor in good health. DNA of the CDR3: TGTGCCAGCAGCTTCCCCAGGGGAAAAGCTTTCTTT. This sequence encodes CASSFPRGKAFF.